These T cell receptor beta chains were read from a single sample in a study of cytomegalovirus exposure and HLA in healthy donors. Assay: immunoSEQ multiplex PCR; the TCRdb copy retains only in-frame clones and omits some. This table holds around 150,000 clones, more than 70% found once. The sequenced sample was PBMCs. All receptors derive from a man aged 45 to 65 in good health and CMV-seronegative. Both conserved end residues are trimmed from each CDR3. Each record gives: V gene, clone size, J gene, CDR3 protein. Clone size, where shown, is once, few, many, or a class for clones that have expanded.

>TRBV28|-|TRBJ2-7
ASSFPEQDYEQY
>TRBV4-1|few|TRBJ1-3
ASSQSGMEFSGNTIY
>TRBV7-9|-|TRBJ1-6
SSTRGGISYNSPLH
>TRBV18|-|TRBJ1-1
ASSPGQSTEAF
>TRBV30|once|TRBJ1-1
AWRGPDRLNTEAF
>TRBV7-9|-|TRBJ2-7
ASSPPGTSGTLSSYEQY
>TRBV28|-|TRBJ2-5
ASSLFTGPRTQY
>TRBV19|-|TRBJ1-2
ASTKGQASRYGYT
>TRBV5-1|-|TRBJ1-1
ASSTTGNTEAF
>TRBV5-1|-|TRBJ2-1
ASSLLAGDADEQF
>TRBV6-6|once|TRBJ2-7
ASREKLAGYTYEQY
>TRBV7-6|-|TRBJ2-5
ASSSLGGPQETQY
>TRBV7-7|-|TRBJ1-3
ASSPLAGSGNTIY
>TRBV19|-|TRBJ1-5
ASSTVAGPSNQPQH
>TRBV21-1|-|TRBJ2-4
ASSKEIPGWGKNIQY
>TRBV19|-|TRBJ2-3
ASSGSWTLNVTDTQY
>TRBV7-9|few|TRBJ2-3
ASSLEAPIDTQY
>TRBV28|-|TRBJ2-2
ASLSAVNTGELF
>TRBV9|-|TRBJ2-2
ASSVGQGTNGELF
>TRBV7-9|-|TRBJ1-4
ASSLGQDEKLF
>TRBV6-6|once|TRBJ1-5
ASSYPETGNQPQH
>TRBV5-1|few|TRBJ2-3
ASSISGTTSTDTQY
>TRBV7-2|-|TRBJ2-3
ASSPGPGGGASPDTQY
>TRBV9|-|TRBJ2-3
ASSALRPLGGDTQY
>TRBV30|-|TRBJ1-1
AWRLRRDTEAF
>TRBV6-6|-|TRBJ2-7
ASSSLAGAGYEQY
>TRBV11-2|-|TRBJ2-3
ASNRGHTDTQY
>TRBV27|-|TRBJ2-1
ASSPPGLAGTNEQF
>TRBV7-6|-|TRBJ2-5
ASSPGQDQQETQY
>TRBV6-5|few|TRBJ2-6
ASRGLAGANVLT
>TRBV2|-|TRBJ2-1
ASSETQGSYNEQF
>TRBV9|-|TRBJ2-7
ASSVGGHSYEQY
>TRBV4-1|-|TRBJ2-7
ASSPSTGTSGTYEQY
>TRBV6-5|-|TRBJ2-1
ASSYSRDKYNEQF
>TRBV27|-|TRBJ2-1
ASSLGPPAVYNEQF
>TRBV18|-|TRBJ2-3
ASSPSPLAGGSTDTQY
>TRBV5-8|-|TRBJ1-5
ASSLRVGNQPQH
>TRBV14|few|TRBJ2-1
ASSLNPLPLAEQF
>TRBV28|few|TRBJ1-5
ASHPTGGNQPQH
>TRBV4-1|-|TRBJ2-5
ASSQEWTGGARETQY
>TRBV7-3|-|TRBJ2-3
ASRSQGSRTDTQY
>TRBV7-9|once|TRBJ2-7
ASSLVPKPDRAHEQY
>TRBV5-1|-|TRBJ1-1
ASRKEDTEAF
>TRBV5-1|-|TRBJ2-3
ASSLAPDRGRVRSDTQY
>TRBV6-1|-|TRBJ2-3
ASSGRLAGTKAGDTQY
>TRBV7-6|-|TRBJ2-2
AIQPRLDTGELF
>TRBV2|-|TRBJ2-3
ASTQEALKGSTDTQY
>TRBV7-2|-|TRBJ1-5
ASSLGGTGGAGQPQH
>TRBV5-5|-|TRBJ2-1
ASSLHQLAGEYEQF
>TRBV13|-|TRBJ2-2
ASSSQAGLAGGPTGELF
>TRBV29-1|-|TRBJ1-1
SVERGPRGTEAF
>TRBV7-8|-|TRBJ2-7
ASSSPLTGGYEQY